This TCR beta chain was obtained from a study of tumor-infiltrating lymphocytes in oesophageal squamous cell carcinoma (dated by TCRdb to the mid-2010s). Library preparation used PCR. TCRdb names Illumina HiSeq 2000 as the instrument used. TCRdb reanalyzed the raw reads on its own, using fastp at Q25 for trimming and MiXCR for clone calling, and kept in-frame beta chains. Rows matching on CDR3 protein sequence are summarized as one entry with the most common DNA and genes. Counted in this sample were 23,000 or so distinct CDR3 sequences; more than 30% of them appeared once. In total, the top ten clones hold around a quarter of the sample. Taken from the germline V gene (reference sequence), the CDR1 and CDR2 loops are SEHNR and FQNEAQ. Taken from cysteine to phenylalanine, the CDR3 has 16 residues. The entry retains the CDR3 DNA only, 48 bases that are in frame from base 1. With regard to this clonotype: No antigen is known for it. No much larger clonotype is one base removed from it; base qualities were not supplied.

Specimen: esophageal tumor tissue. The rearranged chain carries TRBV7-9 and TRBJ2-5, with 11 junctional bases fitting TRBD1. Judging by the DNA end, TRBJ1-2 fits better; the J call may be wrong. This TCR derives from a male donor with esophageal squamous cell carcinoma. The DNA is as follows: TGTGCCAGCAGCTTAGGGGGGGGACAGGGGGGCTATGGCTACACCTTC. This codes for CASSLGGGQGGYGYTF.